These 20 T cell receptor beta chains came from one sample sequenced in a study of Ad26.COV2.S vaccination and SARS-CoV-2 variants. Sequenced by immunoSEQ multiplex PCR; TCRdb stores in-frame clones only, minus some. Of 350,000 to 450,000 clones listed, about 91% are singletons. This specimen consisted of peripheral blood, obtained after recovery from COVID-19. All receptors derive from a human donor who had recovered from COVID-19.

CDR3 nucleotides: TGTGCCAGCAGCCCCCTCTCTCTTAACACAGATACGCAGTATTTT. Translated, it gives CASSPLSLNTDTQYF. This chain uses TRBV5-5 with TRBJ2-3, with D uncertain. Germline V gene sequence: CDR1 SGHKS, CDR2 YYEKEE (reference sequence). V was cut by 4 bases and J by 2 bases, with 14 bases left in between. There are 15 residues in the CDR3. The whole variable domain, filled in from reference TRBV5-5 and TRBJ2-3, reads DAGVTQSPTHLIKTRGQQVTLRCSPISGHKSVSWYQQVLGQGPQFIFQYYEKEERGRGNFPDRFSARQFPNYSSELNVNALLLGDSALYLCASSPLSLNTDTQYFGPGTRLTVL.

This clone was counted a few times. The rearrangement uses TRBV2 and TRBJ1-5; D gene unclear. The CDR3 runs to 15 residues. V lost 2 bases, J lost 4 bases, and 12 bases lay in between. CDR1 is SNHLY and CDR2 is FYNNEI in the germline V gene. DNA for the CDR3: TGTGCCAGCAGTGAATTTAGGGCAGTAAATCAGCCCCAGCATTTT. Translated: CASSEFRAVNQPQHF.

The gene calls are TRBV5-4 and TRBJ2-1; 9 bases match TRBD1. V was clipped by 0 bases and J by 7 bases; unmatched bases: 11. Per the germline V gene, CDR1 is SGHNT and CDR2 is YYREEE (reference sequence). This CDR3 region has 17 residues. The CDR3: CASSLARGTGGVNEQFF. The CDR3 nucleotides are TGTGCCAGCAGCTTGGCCAGAGGAACAGGGGGCGTGAATGAGCAGTTCTTC.

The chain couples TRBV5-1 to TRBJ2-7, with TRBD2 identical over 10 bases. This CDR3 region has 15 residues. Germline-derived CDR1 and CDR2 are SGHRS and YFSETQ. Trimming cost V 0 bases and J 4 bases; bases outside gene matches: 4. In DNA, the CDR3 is TGCGCCAGCAGCTTGGGGCTAGCGGGGGTGTACGAGCAGTACTTC. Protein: CASSLGLAGVYEQYF.

The CDR3 bases are TGCAGCGCCGGGGGTGGAGGGTCCAATGAGCAGTTCTTC. Translating gives CSAGGGGSNEQFF. The V gene is TRBV29-1, the J gene TRBJ2-1; TRBD2 might be the D (6 bases). V dropped 7 bases and J dropped 6 bases, with 16 bases sitting between them. The germline V gene encodes CDR1 SQVTM and CDR2 ANQGSEA. This CDR3 has 13 amino acids.

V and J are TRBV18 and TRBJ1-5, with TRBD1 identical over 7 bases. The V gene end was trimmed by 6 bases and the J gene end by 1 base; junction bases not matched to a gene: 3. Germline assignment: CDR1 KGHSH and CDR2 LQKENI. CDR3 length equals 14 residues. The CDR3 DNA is TGTGCCAGCTCTGGACAGGACAGCAATCAGCCCCAGCATTTT. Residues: CASSGQDSNQPQHF. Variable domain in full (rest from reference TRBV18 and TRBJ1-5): NAGVMQNPRHLVRRRGQEARLRCSPMKGHSHVYWYRQLPEEGLKFMVYLQKENIIDESGMPKERFSAEFPKEGPSILRIQQVVRGDSAAYFCASSGQDSNQPQHFGDGTRLSIL.

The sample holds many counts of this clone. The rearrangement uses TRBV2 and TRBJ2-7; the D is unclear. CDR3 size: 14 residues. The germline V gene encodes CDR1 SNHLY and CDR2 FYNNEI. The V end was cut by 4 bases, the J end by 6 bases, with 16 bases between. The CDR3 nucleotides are TGTGCCAGCAGTGTGTGGCAGGACGCCTCCGAGCAGTACTTC. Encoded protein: CASSVWQDASEQYF.

The CDR3 spells CASSEPGQTNTEAFF. The CDR3 DNA sequence: TGTGCCAGCAGCGAACCGGGACAAACGAACACTGAAGCTTTCTTT. The J gene is TRBJ1-1, the V gene TRBV21-1; the table names TRBD1, a call not compared with the DNA. TRBV21-1 is recorded as a pseudogene. The CDR3 spans 15 residues.

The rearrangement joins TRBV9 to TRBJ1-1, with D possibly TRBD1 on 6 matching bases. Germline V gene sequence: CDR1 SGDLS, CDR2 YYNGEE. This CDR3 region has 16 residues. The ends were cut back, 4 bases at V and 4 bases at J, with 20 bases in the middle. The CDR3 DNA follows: TGTGCCAGCAGCTCAAGGATTGACAGGTCGGGCACTGAAGCTTTCTTT. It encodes CASSSRIDRSGTEAFF.

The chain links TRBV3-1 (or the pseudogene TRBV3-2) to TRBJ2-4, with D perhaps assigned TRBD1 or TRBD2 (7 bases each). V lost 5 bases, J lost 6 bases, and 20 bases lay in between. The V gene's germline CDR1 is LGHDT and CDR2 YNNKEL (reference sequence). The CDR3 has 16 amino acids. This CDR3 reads CASSYWQGGAGNIQYF. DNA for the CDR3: TGTGCCAGCAGCTACTGGCAGGGGGGGGCGGGAAACATTCAGTACTTC.

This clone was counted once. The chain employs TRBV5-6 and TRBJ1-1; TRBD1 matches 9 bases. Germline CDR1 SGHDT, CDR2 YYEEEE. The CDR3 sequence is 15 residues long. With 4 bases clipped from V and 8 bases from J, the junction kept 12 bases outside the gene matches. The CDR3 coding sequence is TGTGCCAGCAGCGTAAGAGAAACAGGGGGCAGAGAAGCTTTCTTT. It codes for CASSVRETGGREAFF.

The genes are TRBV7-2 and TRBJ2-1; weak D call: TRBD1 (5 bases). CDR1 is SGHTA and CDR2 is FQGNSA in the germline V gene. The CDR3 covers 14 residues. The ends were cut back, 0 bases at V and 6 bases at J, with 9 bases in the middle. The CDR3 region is CASSLAYQGNEQFF. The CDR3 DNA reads TGTGCCAGCAGCTTAGCGTATCAGGGCAATGAGCAGTTCTTC.

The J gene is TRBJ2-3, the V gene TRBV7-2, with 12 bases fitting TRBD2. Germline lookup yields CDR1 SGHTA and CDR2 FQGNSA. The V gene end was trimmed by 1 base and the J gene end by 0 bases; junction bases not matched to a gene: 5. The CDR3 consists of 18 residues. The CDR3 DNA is TGTGCCAGCAGCTTAGTCCCAACTAGCGGGGGGAGCACAGATACGCAGTATTTT. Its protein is CASSLVPTSGGSTDTQYF.

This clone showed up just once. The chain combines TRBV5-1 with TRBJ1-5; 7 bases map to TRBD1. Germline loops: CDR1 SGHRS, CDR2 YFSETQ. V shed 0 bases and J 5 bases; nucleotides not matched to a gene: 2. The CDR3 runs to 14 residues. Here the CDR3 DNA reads TGCGCCAGCAGCTTGGAGGGGGCGGATCAGCCCCAGCATTTT. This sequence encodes CASSLEGADQPQHF. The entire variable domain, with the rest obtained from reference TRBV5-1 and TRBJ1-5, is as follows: KAGVTQTPRYLIKTRGQQVTLSCSPISGHRSVSWYQQTPGQGLQFLFEYFSETQRNKGNFPGRFSGRQFSNSRSEMNVSTLELGDSALYLCASSLEGADQPQHFGDGTRLSIL.

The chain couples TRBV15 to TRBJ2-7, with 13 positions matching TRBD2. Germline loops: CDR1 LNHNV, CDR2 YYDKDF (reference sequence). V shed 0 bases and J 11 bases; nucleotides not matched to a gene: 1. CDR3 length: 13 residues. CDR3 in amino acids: CATSRDGLAGEYF. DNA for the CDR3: TGTGCCACCAGCAGAGATGGACTAGCGGGGGAGTACTTC.

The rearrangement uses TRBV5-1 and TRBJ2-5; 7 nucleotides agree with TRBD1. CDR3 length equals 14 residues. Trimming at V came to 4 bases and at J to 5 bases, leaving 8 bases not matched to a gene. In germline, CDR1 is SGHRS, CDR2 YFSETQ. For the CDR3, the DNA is TGCGCCAGCAGCGGGGCAGGGGGTATGGAGACCCAGTACTTC. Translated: CASSGAGGMETQYF. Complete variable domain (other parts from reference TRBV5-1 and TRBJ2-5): KAGVTQTPRYLIKTRGQQVTLSCSPISGHRSVSWYQQTPGQGLQFLFEYFSETQRNKGNFPGRFSGRQFSNSRSEMNVSTLELGDSALYLCASSGAGGMETQYFGPGTRLLVL.

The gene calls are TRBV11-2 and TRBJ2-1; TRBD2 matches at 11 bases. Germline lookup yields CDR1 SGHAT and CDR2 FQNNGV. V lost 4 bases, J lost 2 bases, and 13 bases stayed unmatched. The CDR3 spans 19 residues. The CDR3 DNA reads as TGTGCCAGCAGCTCCCCAACCCAAGTGGGACTAGCGGCCTACAATGAGCAGTTCTTC. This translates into CASSSPTQVGLAAYNEQFF. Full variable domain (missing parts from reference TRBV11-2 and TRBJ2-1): EAGVAQSPRYKIIEKRQSVAFWCNPISGHATLYWYQQILGQGPKLLIQFQNNGVVDDSQLPKDRFSAERLKGVDSTLKIQPAKLEDSAVYLCASSSPTQVGLAAYNEQFFGPGTRLTVL.

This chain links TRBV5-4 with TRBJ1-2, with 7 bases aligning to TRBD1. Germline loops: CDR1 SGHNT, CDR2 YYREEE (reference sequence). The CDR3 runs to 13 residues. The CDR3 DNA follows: TGTGCTATAAGGGAGGGGACAGCATATGGCTACACCTTC. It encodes CAIREGTAYGYTF.

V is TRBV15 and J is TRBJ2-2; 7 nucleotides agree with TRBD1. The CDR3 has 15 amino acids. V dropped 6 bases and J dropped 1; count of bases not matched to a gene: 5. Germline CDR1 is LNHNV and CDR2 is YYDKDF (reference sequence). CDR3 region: CATRGTGVNTGELFF. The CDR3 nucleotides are TGTGCCACCAGGGGAACAGGGGTGAACACCGGGGAGCTGTTTTTT.

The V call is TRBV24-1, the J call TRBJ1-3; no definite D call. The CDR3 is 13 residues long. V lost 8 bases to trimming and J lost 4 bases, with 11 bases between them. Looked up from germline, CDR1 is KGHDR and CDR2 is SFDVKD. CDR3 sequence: CATNRPWGNTIYF. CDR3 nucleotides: TGTGCCACCAATAGACCGTGGGGAAACACCATATATTTT.